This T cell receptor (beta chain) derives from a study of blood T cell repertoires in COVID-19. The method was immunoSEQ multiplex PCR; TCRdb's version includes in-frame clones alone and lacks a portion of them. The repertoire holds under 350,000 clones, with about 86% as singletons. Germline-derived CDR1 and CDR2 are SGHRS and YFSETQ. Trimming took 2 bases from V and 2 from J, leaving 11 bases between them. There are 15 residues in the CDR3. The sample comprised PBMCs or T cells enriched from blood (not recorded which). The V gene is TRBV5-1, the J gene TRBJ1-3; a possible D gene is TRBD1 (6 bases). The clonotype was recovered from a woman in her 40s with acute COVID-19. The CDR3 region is CASSFEAGAGNTIYF. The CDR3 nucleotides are TGCGCCAGCAGCTTTGAAGCAGGGGCTGGAAACACCATATATTTT.